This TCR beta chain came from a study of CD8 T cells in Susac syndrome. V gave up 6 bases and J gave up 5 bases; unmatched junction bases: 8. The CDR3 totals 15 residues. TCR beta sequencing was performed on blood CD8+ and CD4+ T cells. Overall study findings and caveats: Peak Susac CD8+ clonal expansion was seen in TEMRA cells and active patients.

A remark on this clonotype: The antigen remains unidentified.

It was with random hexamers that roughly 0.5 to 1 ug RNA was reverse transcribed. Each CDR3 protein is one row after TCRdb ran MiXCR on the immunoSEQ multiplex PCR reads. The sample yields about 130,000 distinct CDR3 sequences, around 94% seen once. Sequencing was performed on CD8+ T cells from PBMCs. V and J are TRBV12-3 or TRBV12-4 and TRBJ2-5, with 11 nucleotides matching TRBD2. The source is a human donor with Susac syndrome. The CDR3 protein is CASSTSGGPGETQYF. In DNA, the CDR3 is TGTGCCAGCAGCACTAGCGGGGGCCCTGGGGAGACCCAGTACTTC.